These T cell receptor beta chains were read from a single sample in a study of shared clonotypes between healthy human individuals. Assay used: immunoSEQ multiplex PCR; TCRdb lists only in-frame clones, some missing. The sample shows 650,000 to 700,000 clones, less than 95% of them seen only once. Sequencing was done on a sample of memory CD8+ T cells from PBMCs. These receptor sequences come from a man younger than 35 in good health. Some clones in this sample may be carry-over from other donors' samples. The CDR3 runs from the conserved cysteine through the conserved F or W. The D gene is left open where the match is weak. Not every row has a clone size; where given, it reads once, few, many or a size class.

cdr3_nt cdr3_aa v_call clone_size j_call d_call
TGTGCCAGCAGCTTAGGGGCGGGAGGGAGATCCTACGAGCAGTACTTC CASSLGAGGRSYEQYF TRBV11-2 - TRBJ2-7 TRBD2
TGTGCCAGCAGCGGAAAGACAGGAAGCACTGAAGCTTTCTTT CASSGKTGSTEAFF TRBV9 - TRBJ1-1 -
TGTGCCACCAGTACACCCCTGGAGCAGGGGGAGACCCAGTACTTC CATSTPLEQGETQYF TRBV15 - TRBJ2-5 -
TGTGCCAGCAGCGGCCAGGCTAGCAGGTCCTACGAGCAGTACTTC CASSGQASRSYEQYF TRBV7-9 - TRBJ2-7 -
TGTGCCAGCAGCTTAGTAAAGCACAGGGATTACGAGCAGTACTTC CASSLVKHRDYEQYF TRBV7-9 - TRBJ2-7 -
TGTGCCAGTGCCAAACTAGTAACCGAGCAGTACTTC CASAKLVTEQYF TRBV27 - TRBJ2-7 -
TGTGCCAGCAGCCAAGACCAGCGCCCACCCTACGAGCAGTACTTC CASSQDQRPPYEQYF TRBV4-2 - TRBJ2-7 -
TGTGCCAGCAGAGGGGGCAACACTGAAGCTTTCTTT CASRGGNTEAFF TRBV9 once TRBJ1-1 TRBD1
TGTGCCACCAGCAGAGATCGGCGCTCCCCTAACACTGAAGCTTTCTTT CATSRDRRSPNTEAFF TRBV15 - TRBJ1-1 -
TGTGCCATCAGTGCTGAGTCGGGGGAAAAACTGTTTTTT CAISAESGEKLFF TRBV10-3 - TRBJ1-4 -